This record concerns one T cell receptor (beta chain) sequence. This record belongs to a study of blood T cell repertoires in COVID-19. Looking at the study overall: Donors in the United States, Italy and Spain gave samples during acute or convalescent COVID-19.

The V gene lost 1 base and the J gene lost 3 bases, with 12 bases spanning the gap. Looked up from germline, CDR1 is LNHNV and CDR2 is YYDKDF (reference sequence). This CDR3 contains 15 residues. Under the authors' procedure: How many nucleated cells were present was estimated from reference gene primer amplification. Measured with immunoSEQ multiplex PCR; TCRdb has only the in-frame clones, and not every one. The V and J calls and clone size were taken over from that table, and D and trimming were inferred from the DNA. This sample yields 35,000 to 55,000 clones, of which 90% are seen a single time; around 20% belongs to the top ten.

The sequencing input was peripheral blood. This receptor was taken from a man aged 65 to 79 with active COVID-19. This sequence joins TRBV15 and TRBJ1-2; D not certain. The CDR3 loop is CATSRGRSVDYGYTF. The CDR3 DNA sequence: TGTGCCACCAGCAGAGGGCGGAGTGTGGACTATGGCTACACCTTC.